The 29 T cell receptor beta chains in this list originate from one sample, sequenced in a study of T cell responses to AZD1222 COVID-19 vaccine. TCRdb keeps only in-frame clones here, not all; method: immunoSEQ multiplex PCR. The data contain over 85,000 clones, roughly 83% of them singletons. The material was peripheral blood, obtained 28 days after the second AZD1222 dose. These receptors all come from an adult who received the AZD1222 COVID-19 vaccine.

The V call is TRBV5-6, the J call TRBJ1-2; 7 bases fit TRBD1. Germline trimming cut 7 bases from V and 2 bases from J; bases unmatched to any gene: 11. The CDR3 covers 15 residues. CDR1 and CDR2 from the germline V gene are SGHDT and YYEEEE. CDR3 loop: CASGLTDRVNYGYTF. CDR3 nucleotide sequence: TGTGCCAGCGGCCTAACCGACAGGGTAAACTATGGCTACACCTTC.

V gene TRBV19 combines with J gene TRBJ1-2; D perhaps matches TRBD1 (6 bases). The V gene's germline CDR1 is LNHDA and CDR2 SQIVND (reference sequence). This CDR3 spans 12 amino acids. Trimming took off 5 bases at V and 5 bases at J, with 9 bases between the two ends. This chain's CDR3 is CASSEQGYGYTF. The CDR3 bases are TGTGCCAGTAGTGAACAGGGATATGGCTACACCTTC. Full variable domain (outside the CDR3, taken from reference TRBV19 and TRBJ1-2): DGGITQSPKYLFRKEGQNVTLSCEQNLNHDAMYWYRQDPGQGLRLIYYSQIVNDFQKGDIAEGYSVSREKKESFPLTVTSAQKNPTAFYLCASSEQGYGYTFGSGTRLTVV.

J is TRBJ2-3 and V is TRBV25-1; D call uncertain. The CDR3 has 18 amino acids. V shed 5 bases and J shed 8 bases, with 29 bases lying between them. CDR1 is MGHDK, CDR2 SYGVNS, per germline. DNA for the CDR3: TGTGCCAGCAGTCCGTATGCCCCGCCGGGTGTTAGGCTTGGTACGCAGTATTTT. As protein: CASSPYAPPGVRLGTQYF.

This clone has just a few counts. The rearrangement joins TRBV2 to TRBJ2-3; 8 nucleotides match TRBD2. Germline loops: CDR1 SNHLY, CDR2 FYNNEI. The CDR3 contains 16 residues. V was pared by 10 bases and J by 2 bases, with 14 bases of the junction left unmatched. In nucleotides, the CDR3 is TGTGCCACTGGGATAAGCGGGGGCCTTTTCACAGATACGCAGTATTTT. This encodes CATGISGGLFTDTQYF.

The chain has TRBV25-1 and TRBJ2-7, with D maybe TRBD2 (5 bases). V dropped 4 bases and J dropped 3 bases, with 16 bases sitting between them. Germline loops: CDR1 MGHDK, CDR2 SYGVNS. The CDR3 runs 15 residues. CDR3 loop: CASSAFGNTHYEQYF. CDR3 bases: TGTGCCAGCAGTGCATTCGGGAACACACACTACGAGCAGTACTTC.

Here the CDR3 DNA reads TGTGCCAGCAGCCAATCCCGGGGACTAGCAGGAGGTGATGAGCAGTTCTTC. Amino acid sequence: CASSQSRGLAGGDEQFF. The rearrangement joins TRBV3-1 (or the pseudogene TRBV3-2) to TRBJ2-1; 9 bases agree with TRBD2. The CDR3 runs 17 residues. Germline assignment: CDR1 LGHDT and CDR2 YNNKEL (reference sequence). Germline trimming cut 2 bases from V and 8 bases from J; bases unmatched to any gene: 13.

J is TRBJ2-5 and V is TRBV5-1; weak D call: TRBD2 (5 bases). Germline V gene sequence: CDR1 SGHRS, CDR2 YFSETQ. The CDR3 loop spans 15 amino acids. Between the trimmed V and J ends, which lost 6 bases and 0 bases, there was a span of 15 bases. The CDR3 region is CASNHQGGYQETQYF. CDR3 coding DNA: TGCGCCAGCAACCACCAAGGCGGGTACCAAGAGACCCAGTACTTC.

The genes are TRBV3-1 (or the pseudogene TRBV3-2) and TRBJ2-1, with TRBD1 matching over 12 bases. V lost 4 bases and J lost 6; bases outside the gene matches: 4. The V gene's germline CDR1 is LGHDT and CDR2 YNNKEL (reference sequence). The CDR3 loop spans 15 amino acids. The CDR3 nucleotides are TGTGCCAGCAGCCGGGGACAGGGGGCAGGCAATGAGCAGTTCTTC. Its translation is CASSRGQGAGNEQFF.

The rearrangement joins TRBV4-1 to TRBJ2-7; 7 bases are shared with TRBD1. The junction had 8 bases not matched to a gene; V was cut back by 3 bases and J by 0 bases. The germline V gene has CDR1 MGHRA and CDR2 YSYEKL. The CDR3 runs 16 residues. The CDR3 sequence is CASSQGRDSRSYEQYF. In DNA, the CDR3 is TGCGCCAGCAGCCAGGGCCGGGACAGCCGCTCCTACGAGCAGTACTTC.

A single count supports this clone. The rearrangement links TRBV30 to TRBJ1-3, with D unresolved. V gave up 3 bases and J gave up 0 bases, with 9 bases separating them. The CDR3 consists of 14 residues. Germline V gene lookup returns CDR1 GTSNPN and CDR2 SVGIG (reference sequence). The CDR3 bases are TGTGCCTGGAGGTGGGCCCACTCTGGAAACACCATATATTTT. Protein sequence: CAWRWAHSGNTIYF.

The chain links TRBV5-1 to TRBJ2-1; 7 nucleotides match TRBD2. Germline assignment: CDR1 SGHRS and CDR2 YFSETQ. With V trimmed by 0 bases and J by 7 bases, 7 bases remained unmatched. The CDR3 loop spans 15 amino acids. The CDR3 is CASSLVVGGRNEQFF. In DNA, the CDR3 is TGCGCCAGCAGCTTGGTCGTTGGCGGGAGAAATGAGCAGTTCTTC. The full variable domain, completed using reference TRBV5-1 and TRBJ2-1, is KAGVTQTPRYLIKTRGQQVTLSCSPISGHRSVSWYQQTPGQGLQFLFEYFSETQRNKGNFPGRFSGRQFSNSRSEMNVSTLELGDSALYLCASSLVVGGRNEQFFGPGTRLTVL.

This chain connects TRBV5-1 to TRBJ2-2; a weak D match, TRBD1 (6 bases). CDR3 size: 14 residues. V lost 0 bases and J lost 6, with 9 bases in between. CDR1 and CDR2 (germline): SGHRS, YFSETQ. CDR3 protein: CASSLGQGPGELFF. The CDR3 DNA reads as TGCGCCAGCAGCTTGGGTCAGGGGCCCGGGGAGCTGTTTTTT.

The chain joins TRBV12-3 or TRBV12-4 to TRBJ2-7; TRBD2 matches at 7 bases. This CDR3 region has 13 residues. J was trimmed by 4 bases and V by 6 bases; bases with no gene match: 6. Written as DNA, the CDR3 is TGTGCCAGCAGAGCGGGATCTAGATACGAGCAGTACTTC. Translating it yields CASRAGSRYEQYF.

This clone was found once. The chain is built from TRBV19 and TRBJ2-5; 12 bases map to TRBD2. With V trimmed by 7 bases and J by 4 bases, 7 bases remained unmatched. Germline-derived CDR1 and CDR2 are LNHDA and SQIVND (reference sequence). This CDR3 comprises 15 residues. CDR3: CASTAPGLAGETQYF. CDR3 nucleotides: TGTGCCAGTACCGCACCGGGACTAGCGGGAGAGACCCAGTACTTC. The complete variable domain, with remaining parts taken from reference TRBV19 and TRBJ2-5, reads DGGITQSPKYLFRKEGQNVTLSCEQNLNHDAMYWYRQDPGQGLRLIYYSQIVNDFQKGDIAEGYSVSREKKESFPLTVTSAQKNPTAFYLCASTAPGLAGETQYFGPGTRLLVL.

The chain is built from TRBV11-2 and TRBJ1-5; TRBD1 might be the D (5 bases). The CDR3 runs to 14 residues. Trimming shortened V by 1 base and J by 7 bases, and 11 bases separated the two germline ends. Germline CDR1 is SGHAT and CDR2 is FQNNGV. CDR3 protein: CASSLAGPEQPQHF. CDR3 coding DNA: TGTGCCAGCAGCTTAGCGGGGCCAGAGCAGCCCCAGCATTTT.

This clone appeared a few times. The chain recombines TRBV7-9 with TRBJ1-2; TRBD1 might be the D (5 bases). Germline CDR1 is SEHNR and CDR2 is FQNEAQ (reference sequence). The CDR3 has 13 amino acids. Trimming shortened V by 5 bases and J by 8 bases, and 15 bases separated the two germline ends. The CDR3 loop is CASSPRTGDGYTF. In DNA form, the CDR3 reads TGTGCCAGCAGCCCGAGGACTGGGGACGGCTACACCTTC.

The V gene is TRBV30, the J gene TRBJ1-1, with D possibly being TRBD1 (6 bases). Trimming pared 3 bases from V and 1 base from J, leaving 9 bases between. Germline V gene lookup returns CDR1 GTSNPN and CDR2 SVGIG (reference sequence). The CDR3 has 13 residues. The DNA for the CDR3 is TGTGCCTGGAGGGGACACCGGAACACTGAAGCTTTCTTT. This gives the protein CAWRGHRNTEAFF.

V gene TRBV29-1 combines with J gene TRBJ2-2; a possible D gene is TRBD1 (8 bases). This CDR3 region has 14 residues. Trimming cost V 5 bases and J 2 bases, with 12 bases left between them. Germline V gene sequence: CDR1 SQVTM, CDR2 ANQGSEA. Written as DNA, the CDR3 is TGCAGCGTTACAGGGGGGGTCAACACCGGGGAGCTGTTTTTT. It specifies CSVTGGVNTGELFF.

The sample holds a few counts of this clone. Other DNA sequences within the sample encode an identical CDR3. CDR3 region: CASSQELTYNEQFF. The CDR3 region has the DNA TGCGCCAGCAGCCAAGAGCTGACCTACAATGAGCAGTTCTTC. The chain recombines TRBV4-3 with TRBJ2-1; no firm D call. V lost 0 bases and J lost 2, with 5 bases in between. CDR1 and CDR2 from the germline V gene are LGHNA and YSLEER. This CDR3 spans 14 amino acids.

The chain combines TRBV19 with TRBJ1-1, with TRBD1 identical over 10 bases. This CDR3 spans 14 amino acids. V was pared by 5 bases and J by 4 bases, with 4 bases of the junction left unmatched. CDR1 and CDR2 (germline): LNHDA, SQIVND (reference sequence). CDR3 DNA: TGTGCCAGTAGTGTGACAGGGGGCCGCACTGAAGCTTTCTTT. Its protein is CASSVTGGRTEAFF.

The table lists this clone with a few counts. The rearrangement links TRBV29-1 to TRBJ1-1; D ambiguous. This CDR3 comprises 13 residues. The V end lost 6 bases, the J end lost 7 bases, and 18 bases lay between the germline ends. Germline V gene data show CDR1 as SQVTM and CDR2 as ANQGSEA. The CDR3 loop reads CSVGGRPLSEAFF. For the CDR3, the DNA is TGCAGCGTCGGCGGCAGGCCACTCAGTGAAGCTTTCTTT.

The chain links TRBV6-2 or TRBV6-3 to TRBJ2-7, with 10 bases aligning to TRBD1. Trimming at V came to 2 bases and at J to 3 bases, leaving 7 bases not matched to a gene. This CDR3 is built from 16 residues. The germline V gene has CDR1 MNHEY and CDR2 SVGEGT. CDR3 protein: CASSYPDRGLHYEQYF. CDR3 nucleotide sequence: TGTGCCAGCAGTTACCCCGACAGGGGGCTACACTACGAGCAGTACTTC.

The DNA of the CDR3 is TGTGCCAGCAGCGTAGGTGACCCCGATACGCAGTATTTT. Residues: CASSVGDPDTQYF. The V and J genes are TRBV9 and TRBJ2-3, with D unclear. This CDR3 has 13 residues. V was shortened by 0 bases and J by 6 bases, with 8 bases between the two germline ends. Germline loops: CDR1 SGDLS, CDR2 YYNGEE.

The chain joins TRBV6-5 to TRBJ1-1; tentative D call: TRBD1 (6 bases). The CDR3 extends over 11 amino acids. Germline values: CDR1 MNHEY, CDR2 SVGAGI. V gave up 8 bases and J gave up 9 bases, with 13 bases separating them. CDR3 sequence (DNA): TGTGCCAGCCTTAGGGGGGAGAAAGCTTTCTTT. It yields the protein CASLRGEKAFF.

This clone appeared once. This chain connects TRBV7-8 to TRBJ1-5, with D perhaps TRBD1 (5 bases). The CDR3 contains 17 residues. V lost 5 bases and J lost 6, with 23 bases in between. Germline CDR1 and CDR2: SGHVS and FQNEAQ. DNA of the CDR3: TGTGCCAGCAGCCCCCGTGAATCGGGGGTGGTGGGTCAGCCCCAGCATTTT. This sequence encodes CASSPRESGVVGQPQHF. Looking up the rest from reference TRBV7-8 and TRBJ1-5 gives the full variable domain: GAGVSQSPRYKVAKRGQDVALRCDPISGHVSLFWYQQALGQGPEFLTYFQNEAQLDKSGLPSDRFFAERPEGSVSTLKIQRTQQEDSAVYLCASSPRESGVVGQPQHFGDGTRLSIL.

V gene TRBV6-4 combines with J gene TRBJ2-2, with 10 bases matching TRBD2. CDR1 is MRHNA, CDR2 SNTAGT, per germline. This CDR3 has 14 residues. The trim removed 5 bases at V and 7 bases at J, leaving 4 bases unmatched. CDR3 sequence: CASSPSGSVGELFF. The CDR3 bases are TGTGCCAGCAGTCCTAGCGGGAGTGTCGGGGAGCTGTTTTTT.

The J gene is TRBJ1-4, the V gene TRBV9; D perhaps matches TRBD1 (5 bases). The CDR3 is made up of 14 amino acids. Germline loops: CDR1 SGDLS, CDR2 YYNGEE. Trimming took off 3 bases at V and 6 bases at J, with 12 bases between the two ends. CDR3 amino acids: CASSATGGDEKLFF. In nucleotides, the CDR3 is TGTGCCAGCAGCGCCACGGGGGGTGATGAAAAACTGTTTTTT.

This chain uses TRBV3-1 (or the pseudogene TRBV3-2) with TRBJ2-5; 10 bases map to TRBD2. The germline gives CDR1 LGHDT, CDR2 YNNKEL (reference sequence). The CDR3 covers 16 residues. The V and J ends lost 3 bases and 5 bases, in that order; junction bases with no gene match: 9. CDR3 coding DNA: TGTGCCAGCAGCCACGGACTAGCGGCGGAACGGGAGACCCAGTACTTC. This translates into CASSHGLAAERETQYF.

CDR3 sequence (DNA): TGCGCCAGCAGCTTGGCGAACCCCGCCACAACTAATGAAAAACTGTTTTTT. Its protein product is CASSLANPATTNEKLFF. The chain combines TRBV5-1 with TRBJ1-4; unclear D gene. V was clipped by 0 bases and J by 0 bases, with 12 bases between them. Per the germline V gene, CDR1 is SGHRS and CDR2 is YFSETQ. The CDR3 has 17 residues.